This TCR beta chain originates from a study of blood T cell repertoires in COVID-19. Clones were sequenced by immunoSEQ multiplex PCR, and TCRdb holds only the in-frame ones, with some missing. The sample has tens of thousands of clones, around three quarters seen once. CDR1 and CDR2 (germline): SGHVS, FQNEAQ. Trimming shortened V by 3 bases and J by 0 bases, and 12 bases separated the two germline ends. The CDR3 loop spans 15 amino acids. Sequencing input: peripheral blood. This TCR derives from a human donor in a cohort sampled during active COVID-19. The chain recombines TRBV7-8 with TRBJ2-7; TRBD1 is a possible D gene (6 bases). CDR3 DNA sequence: TGTGCCAGCAGCTTCTCATGGACAGTCTCCTACGAGCAGTACTTC. Translated: CASSFSWTVSYEQYF.